The clone carrying this TCR beta chain was detected ten times or more. The sample belongs to a study of T cells in Graves' hyperthyroidism and ophthalmopathy. The CDR3 totals 12 residues. Trimming pared 5 bases from V and 7 bases from J, leaving 11 bases between. Amplification targeted TCR beta CDR3 regions from RNA transcripts. Carried out on the TCR CDR3, a first-round RT-PCR used the HTBI primer set. TCRdb re-analysed the multiplex PCR reads in MiXCR, keeping a single row per CDR3 protein. Found here are some 420,000 distinct CDR3 sequences, roughly 13% of them singletons; the top ten hold 5% to 6%.

Sequences were obtained from blood. V is TRBV12-3 or TRBV12-4 and J is TRBJ1-1, with D possibly TRBD1 on 6 matching bases. The clonotype comes from a woman aged 18-29 years with Graves' hyperthyroidism. CDR3 loop: CASSPGQIEAFF. CDR3 DNA sequence: TGTGCCAGCAGTCCCGGACAGATTGAAGCTTTCTTT.